This T cell receptor beta chain originates from a study of CD8+ T cells in alopecia areata. The overall study: Treatment comprised oral tofacitinib, 5 to 10 mg twice daily, in treated patients.

Study-level results: In blood and scalp, many expanded lesional clones persisted during tofacitinib. Expanded CD8+ clones among the top 100, as well as scalp clonality, were significantly decreased by tofacitinib.

This CDR3 region has 14 residues. V shed 3 bases and J 6 bases; nucleotides not matched to a gene: 10. Germline loops: CDR1 SQVTM, CDR2 ANQGSEA. This clone was observed a few times. What it recognizes is unknown. The treatment: oral pan-JAK inhibitor, 5-10 mg twice daily. PBMCs, the starting material, were the source of sorted CD4+ and CD8+ T cells. In each case, RNA was isolated and then reverse transcribed into cDNA as the sequencing template. The data were produced by immunoSEQ multiplex PCR, yet TCRdb's version contains in-frame clones alone and is incomplete. The profile shows about 280,000 clones, more than 45% of them singletons.

Material: CD4+ T cells sorted from blood, obtained at week 24, from a patient treated with tofacitinib. The rearrangement links TRBV29-1 to TRBJ1-1; 7 positions agree with TRBD1. The sequence was obtained from a human donor with alopecia areata. CDR3 DNA sequence: TGCAGCGTTGACATGGCAGGGGGATTTTCTGAAGCTTTCTTT. Amino acid sequence: CSVDMAGGFSEAFF.